The 12 T cell receptor beta chains in this list originate from one sample, sequenced in a study of blood T cell repertoires in COVID-19. Clones were sequenced by immunoSEQ multiplex PCR, and TCRdb holds only the in-frame ones, with some missing. The sample shows 200,000 to 250,000 clones, roughly 80% of them seen only once. The sequencing input was PBMCs or T cells enriched from blood (not recorded which). All receptors come from a man aged 55 to 70 who had recovered from COVID-19.

The rearrangement links TRBV5-8 to TRBJ1-3; 8 bases agree with TRBD1. The CDR3 has 17 amino acids. The V gene end was trimmed by 5 bases and the J gene end by 2 bases; junction bases not matched to a gene: 12. Per germline, CDR1 SGHTS and CDR2 YDEGEE. This CDR3 reads CASRRRDRGLAGNTIYF. CDR3 in DNA: TGTGCCAGCAGGCGCCGCGACAGGGGTTTGGCTGGAAACACCATATATTTT.

The V and J genes are TRBV23-1 and TRBJ2-7; 11 bases fit TRBD1. TRBV23-1 is given ORF status, its function remaining uncertain. Losses at the gene ends were 0 bases for V and 5 bases for J; bases not matched to a gene: 3. The CDR3 loop spans 15 amino acids. CDR3 loop: CASSQSGDRGDEQYF. The CDR3 nucleotides read TGCGCCAGCAGTCAATCCGGGGACAGGGGGGACGAGCAGTACTTC.

This clone appeared a single time. This sequence joins TRBV4-2 and TRBJ1-1; 8 bases map to TRBD1. V trimming: 4 bases; J trimming: 1 base; junction bases outside the gene matches: 8. Germline CDR1 and CDR2: LGHNA and YNFKEQ. This CDR3 contains 16 residues. The CDR3, as DNA: TGTGCCAGCAGCCCGCGCGACAGGGGTGGGAACACTGAAGCTTTCTTT. Its protein is CASSPRDRGGNTEAFF.

The V gene is TRBV4-3, the J gene TRBJ2-2; D unresolved. The germline CDR1 and CDR2 sequences are LGHNA and YSLEER. The CDR3 is 13 amino acids. V was clipped by 0 bases and J by 7 bases, with 6 bases between them. The chain's CDR3 is CASSQDANGELFF. CDR3 DNA: TGCGCCAGCAGCCAAGATGCGAACGGGGAGCTGTTTTTT.

This chain uses TRBV9 with TRBJ2-3; a possible D gene is TRBD2 (5 bases). Trimming left V 4 bases short and J 2 bases short, with 11 bases between. The CDR3 is made up of 14 amino acids. Germline-derived CDR1 and CDR2 are SGDLS and YYNGEE. Here the CDR3 reads CASSPRADTDTQYF. CDR3 DNA sequence: TGTGCCAGCAGCCCGCGGGCCGACACAGATACGCAGTATTTT.

This rearrangement joins TRBV2 to TRBJ1-2; TRBD1 is a possible D gene (5 bases). Germline CDR1 reads SNHLY; CDR2 reads FYNNEI. V lost 4 bases, J lost 1 base, and 10 bases lay in between. The CDR3 spans 14 residues. The CDR3 DNA follows: TGTGCCAGCAGTGGATGGGGGGGTAACTATGGCTACACCTTC. Translating it yields CASSGWGGNYGYTF.

CDR3 amino acids: CASSPGGQSNQPQHF. In DNA form, the CDR3 reads TGTGCCAGCAGCCCCGGCGGCCAGAGCAATCAGCCCCAGCATTTT. The V call is TRBV7-2, the J call TRBJ1-5, with D unresolved. The V end lost 5 bases, the J end lost 1 base, and 12 bases lay between the germline ends. The CDR3 loop spans 15 amino acids. Germline V gene lookup returns CDR1 SGHTA and CDR2 FQGNSA.

The chain's CDR3 is CASSLGGRPQVDEQYF. The DNA of the CDR3 is TGCGCCAGCAGCTTGGGGGGCAGGCCCCAGGTGGACGAGCAGTACTTC. The chain couples TRBV5-1 to TRBJ2-7; D is possibly TRBD1 (5 bases). The V and J ends lost 0 bases and 5 bases respectively, with 18 bases between them. Germline V gene sequence: CDR1 SGHRS, CDR2 YFSETQ. This CDR3 region has 16 residues.

This chain uses TRBV30 with TRBJ2-5; 7 nucleotides match TRBD1. J was trimmed by 0 bases and V by 5 bases; bases with no gene match: 3. This CDR3 is 13 amino acids long. Looked up from germline, CDR1 is GTSNPN and CDR2 is SVGIG (reference sequence). The CDR3 is CAWDRAYQETQYF. In nucleotides, the CDR3 is TGTGCCTGGGACAGGGCCTACCAAGAGACCCAGTACTTC.

This chain connects TRBV18 to TRBJ1-4; D might be TRBD1 (5 bases). The germline gives CDR1 KGHSH, CDR2 LQKENI. The CDR3 extends over 14 amino acids. With 4 bases removed from V and 4 bases from J, the gap between germline ends came to 10 bases. DNA of the CDR3: TGTGCCAGCTCACTGGCGGGGGATAATGAAAAACTGTTTTTT. Amino acid sequence: CASSLAGDNEKLFF.

The CDR3: CASSVNRGGANVLTF. CDR3 sequence (DNA): TGTGCCAGCAGTGTGAACAGGGGCGGGGCCAACGTCCTGACTTTC. The chain uses TRBV2 and TRBJ2-6; 7 positions agree with TRBD1. V was clipped by 4 bases and J by 4 bases; unmatched bases: 4. Per germline, CDR1 SNHLY and CDR2 FYNNEI. The CDR3 is made up of 15 amino acids.

The J gene is TRBJ2-7, the V gene TRBV27; 7 bases map to TRBD2. The CDR3 contains 12 residues. V shed 6 bases, J shed 5 bases, and the junction held 4 bases outside the gene matches. CDR1 is MNHEY, CDR2 SMNVEV, per germline (reference sequence). CDR3 region: CASSRSGDEQYF. The CDR3 DNA is TGTGCCAGCAGCCGGAGCGGGGACGAGCAGTACTTC.